The source of this TCR beta chain is a study of cytomegalovirus exposure and HLA in healthy donors (dated by TCRdb to 2016 to 2017). Notes on the research overall: According to an earlier analysis of 587 of the donors, about 179 million T cells yielded 95 million to 140 million unique TCR beta sequences and about 280 Gb of sequence data. Typing coverage varied by locus: roughly 629-630 donors for A, B, C, DRB1 and DQB1; roughly 510 for DQA1; 600 to 610 for DPA1; fewer than 480 for DPB1. Among the approximately 400 genotyped donors, 81% belonged to the genetic ancestry cluster associated with self-reported Caucasian donors. The study aimed to test whether signatures of past pathogen exposure could be identified by cataloging public T cell receptors. To decide whether each TCR beta V gene segment behaved as functional or pseudogenic, an earlier analysis of some 600 of the donors relied on high-throughput TCR beta sequencing. Among several hundred genotyped donors of the cohort, an average of around 240,000 unique TCR beta nucleotide sequences was sequenced per donor, of which approximately 19% were non-productive. In addition to the first cohort of 650 to 800 subjects, a separate validation cohort of approximately 130 different subjects was used. An early release that covered more than 550 HLA-typed donors contained about 300 gigabases of sequencing data and tens of millions of unique TCR sequences. To predict cytomegalovirus infection status, the study combined high-throughput TCR immunosequencing, statistical association of individual TCRs with disease status, and machine learning. Donor age, sex, ethnicity and CMV serostatus were compiled together with the repertoire data. To study patterns of TCR occurrence, a later analysis re-analyzed previously published TCR beta repertoires from 666 donors and added high-resolution HLA genotyping. In the later analysis, no new phenotypic data were used to find candidate immune exposures; instead, reliance was placed on TCR beta sequences and their occurrence across donors. Genome-wide SNP genotypes for about 60% of the 666 donors were used in a later genetic analysis, which treated that subset as a discovery cohort. Several DR-DQ haplotypes were treated as single units for association and clustering because of strong linkage in the cohort. HLA typing included class I and class II loci at four-digit resolution. The study used immunosequencing to profile the T cell repertoires of several hundred subjects and linked those repertoires to cytomegalovirus serostatus. Every repertoire in the discovery cohort had been generated on one and the same sequencing platform. What the research found in general, with its limitations: A later analysis found that TCR association rates varied across HLA loci, with DRB1 alleles showing the most associated TCRs and HLA-C alleles the fewest. Most CMV-associated TCR beta chains appeared to be HLA-restricted in a later analysis, and the HLA associations seemed to be driven largely by CMV exposure. CMV serostatus was the only immune exposure information available for the cohort. Because HLA typing was missing for some donors at each locus, association tests included only the typed subset. While some public TCRs were present in many individuals, most TCR sequences turned up only very rarely across donors. A later analysis found that HLA-associated TCR beta chains were more clonally expanded and had lower generation probabilities than equally common non-associated chains. A later analysis reported that several top co-occurrence clusters appeared linked to parvovirus B19, influenza, CMV and Epstein-Barr virus. The 87-base-pair reads could not distinguish some IMGT-functional V segments, including TRBV6-2 and TRBV6-3, so those segments were excluded. Broadly in line with IMGT annotations, most TCR beta V segments showed up in productive rearrangements about 87% or about 30% of the time in an earlier analysis of 587 of the donors. Linkage disequilibrium might explain the correlated functional status among segregating V segments, but an unknown experimental factor could not be ruled out. A further reported finding was that TCR beta sequences accurately predicted the HLA-A and HLA-B alleles for most subjects in the first cohort. A group of highly shared sequence variants was considered likely to be a technical artifact of the sequencing pipeline. Assigning TCR associations to individual alleles was difficult when HLA alleles, especially DR and DQ, strongly co-occurred. Roughly uniform sequencing depth across donors was assumed in presence/absence analyses, although this assumption may not hold. Roughly 15 rarely observed V segments, including chromosome 9 orphons, were excluded from the earlier analysis of almost 600 of the donors because counts were too low. According to the authors, the approach could potentially be generalized to other disease states and immunological phenotypes. In a later genetic analysis, a missense DCLRE1C variant was associated with V-gene and J-gene trimming of TCR beta chains, and the association was replicated in an independent cohort. Three of the identified cytomegalovirus-associated TCR beta chains were confirmed in vitro to be specific for cytomegalovirus antigens. A total of fewer than 200 TCR beta chains were listed by the study as associated with cytomegalovirus. In a later analysis, 16,951 TCR beta sequences were associated with specific HLA alleles at a false discovery rate of 0.05. The classifier was reported to diagnose cytomegalovirus status with high specificity and sensitivity in both the original and validation cohorts. Compared with the roughly 710-donor mean, donors in an Asian-associated ancestry cluster had fewer N-insertions in productive TCRs, according to a later genetic analysis. In this cohort, only TCR beta chains were sequenced, and detectable features were limited by the absence of alpha or paired-chain data.

Concerning this clone itself: Its binding antigen is unknown.

Reading from cysteine to phenylalanine, the CDR3 counts 12 amino acids. The retained sequence is limited to the CDR3, 36 bases, with the frame set at the first base. Trimming takes 3 bases from V and 2 bases from J, and the germline ends sit 7 bases apart. CDR1 and CDR2, looked up from the germline V gene (reference sequence), are GTSNPN and SVGIG. The library relied on the immunoSEQ multiplex PCR assay. The multiplex PCR relied on a mix of 60 forward primers for TCR Vbeta segments and 13 reverse primers for TCR Jbeta segments. The CDR3 region of rearranged TCR beta genes was amplified from genomic DNA with a multiplex PCR assay. Amplified TCR beta libraries were sequenced as 87-base-pair reads on the Illumina HiSeq System. The source study handled its data this way. In a later analysis, 77 million or so unique TCR beta chains were counted across the roughly 670 repertoires, and about 10 million of these chains were shared by at least two donors. To remove PCR and sequencing errors, raw reads were error-corrected and collapsed into unique sequences using a nearest-neighbor algorithm that merged closely related sequences. V, D and J gene segments were assigned by aligning CDR3 sequences to IMGT reference sequences. For a sequence to be retained, at least a six-nucleotide match to both a V gene segment and a J gene segment was required. A rearrangement counted as productive if the CDR3 had no stop codons and remained in frame with V and J, and every other rearrangement counted as non-productive. Following IMGT convention, CDR3 was defined as the stretch from the second conserved V-encoded cysteine to the conserved J-encoded phenylalanine. The earlier analysis of some 540 of the donors excluded any sequence lacking an unambiguous match to a single V gene segment. An earlier analysis of a few hundred of the donors called V segments functional above 56.7% productive rearrangements and segregating when the between-donor standard deviation exceeded 5%. A statistical classification framework was built to diagnose cytomegalovirus status from the catalog of TCR beta chain sequences. In a later analysis, TCR nucleotide sequences were compared against IMGT/GENE-DB human TR gene sequences so that V and J genes could be assigned. The TCRdist pipeline was used in a later analysis to assign CDR3 sequences and most-parsimonious VDJ recombination scenarios. A later analysis defined each TCR beta chain by its CDR3 amino acid sequence plus V-gene family, and excluded reads lacking a unique V-gene family. To address suspected cross-contamination and a sequencing artifact, a later analysis removed 550 to 750 highly shared, low-generation-probability nucleotide sequences. For each public chain, a later analysis derived a clonal expansion index from normalized ranks of inferred template counts within each repertoire. A later analysis computed generation probabilities with a VDJ recombination model fitted to out-of-frame rearrangements, and checked the results against IGoR. In a later analysis, hypergeometric tests were used to score TCR-TCR, TCR-HLA and TCR-CMV co-occurrence, with a repertoire-size bias correction applied to TCR pairs. To estimate false discovery rates, a later analysis permuted the HLA or CMV assignments 20 times. A later analysis grouped co-occurring TCRs with DBSCAN, adding TCRdist sequence similarity when clustering within HLA-allele-positive subsets. Repertoires with fewer than 30,000 or more than 120,000 public chains, plus five repertoires with anomalous nucleotide sharing, were excluded from co-occurrence clustering. The immuneACCESS repertoire file appears here via TCRdb, limited to in-frame rearrangements. These files lack a portion of the clones; in checked studies, under half of the deficit traces to unresolved V genes, and the cause of the others is not known. The D gene and trimming were derived from the DNA, and the V and J assignments and clone size from that table. The sample table holds just over 80,000 clones. Jointly, the top ten make up 0.95% to 1.3% of the sample.

The cohort comprised around 690 healthy bone marrow donors. Cohort members were all nominally healthy when sampled, although unrecorded immune exposures were likely present. The donor was CMV seronegative and belonged to the group of more than 300 seronegative cohort members. Each donor provided a peripheral blood sample, and peripheral blood mononuclear cells were used for TCR beta sequencing. Genomic DNA extraction from the blood cell samples was performed with the Qiagen DNeasy Blood Extraction Kit. This chain is built from TRBV30 and TRBJ1-2; TRBD1 is a weak D gene call, 6 bases matching. Sequencing was carried out using PBMCs. This TCR was recovered from a woman aged 30 to 39 in good health and CMV-seronegative. The DNA is as follows: TGTGCCTGGAGGGACAGAAACTATGGCTACACCTTC. The translation is CAWRDRNYGYTF.